Listed here are 22 T cell receptor beta chains from one sample, sequenced in a study of CD8 T cells in Susac syndrome. When the RNA was reverse transcribed, random hexamers were used with an input of 0.5 to 1 ug. A single record per CDR3 protein comes from TCRdb applying MiXCR to the immunoSEQ multiplex PCR reads. The table has 200,000 to 250,000 distinct CDR3 sequences, 80% to 95% seen once; the top ten hold 0.07% to 0.09%. The sequenced material came from CD4+ T cells from PBMCs. The receptors here all came from a human donor with multiple sclerosis.

The rearrangement links TRBV7-9 to TRBJ1-2; TRBD1 matches at 8 bases. Germline CDR1 is SEHNR and CDR2 is FQNEAQ (reference sequence). The CDR3 length is 14 residues. J was trimmed by 8 bases and V by 3 bases; bases with no gene match: 8. For the CDR3, the DNA is TGTGCCAGCAGCTTGGGACAGGTCCAAGGAGGCTACACCTTC. Residues: CASSLGQVQGGYTF.

This sequence joins TRBV13 and TRBJ2-1; D unresolved. Germline V lookup: CDR1 PRHDT, CDR2 FYEKMQ (reference sequence). The CDR3 is made up of 15 amino acids. V shed 0 bases and J shed 1 base, with 7 bases lying between them. In DNA form, the CDR3 reads TGTGCCAGCAGCTTAGGATGGGCGTCCTACAATGAGCAGTTCTTC. Translated: CASSLGWASYNEQFF.

This clonotype was seen only once. The V gene is TRBV18, the J gene TRBJ2-3, with a possible D match to TRBD2 (5 bases). The V and J ends lost 1 base and 0 bases respectively, with 11 bases between them. The CDR3 length is 16 residues. CDR1 is KGHSH and CDR2 is LQKENI in the germline V gene. CDR3 sequence reads: CASSPLPGDSTDTQYF. CDR3 DNA: TGTGCCAGCTCACCACTCCCCGGGGATAGCACAGATACGCAGTATTTT. Looking up the rest from reference TRBV18 and TRBJ2-3 gives the full variable domain: NAGVMQNPRHLVRRRGQEARLRCSPMKGHSHVYWYRQLPEEGLKFMVYLQKENIIDESGMPKERFSAEFPKEGPSILRIQQVVRGDSAAYFCASSPLPGDSTDTQYFGPGTRLTVL.

V and J are TRBV15 and TRBJ1-1; TRBD1 matches 8 bases. The trim removed 0 bases at V and 2 bases at J, leaving 5 bases unmatched. This CDR3 contains 16 residues. Looked up from germline, CDR1 is LNHNV and CDR2 is YYDKDF (reference sequence). The CDR3 loop reads CATSRDLGQGNTEAFF. The CDR3 bases are TGTGCCACCAGCAGAGATCTCGGACAGGGAAACACTGAAGCTTTCTTT.

The gene calls are TRBV12-3 or TRBV12-4 and TRBJ2-2; 7 bases fit TRBD2. The CDR3 is 15 amino acids. Trimming cost V 3 bases and J 2 bases; bases outside gene matches: 3. The CDR3 sequence: CASSFASGNTGELFF. In nucleotides, the CDR3 is TGTGCCAGCAGTTTCGCTAGCGGAAACACCGGGGAGCTGTTTTTT.

The chain uses TRBV20-1 and TRBJ1-1; D is unclear. Trimming took off 6 bases at V and 3 bases at J, with 14 bases between the two ends. The CDR3 has 13 residues. Germline V CDR1 and CDR2: DFQATT, SNEGSKA (reference sequence). In DNA, the CDR3 is TGCAGTGCCGAAATGGCGGCGGACACTGAAGCTTTCTTT. Amino acids: CSAEMAADTEAFF.

The chain carries TRBV11-3 and TRBJ1-1; 7 nucleotides agree with TRBD1. The V and J ends lost 5 bases and 2 bases, in that order; junction bases with no gene match: 8. Germline V gene sequence: CDR1 SGHNT, CDR2 YENEEA. This CDR3 has 15 amino acids. CDR3 loop: CASSPTRQGNTEAFF. CDR3 DNA sequence: TGTGCCAGCAGCCCGACTCGACAGGGAAACACTGAAGCTTTCTTT.

The V gene is TRBV19, the J gene TRBJ1-1; D unclear. V was shortened by 3 bases and J by 2 bases, with 10 bases between the two germline ends. CDR1 is LNHDA, CDR2 SQIVND, per germline (reference sequence). CDR3 length equals 14 residues. The CDR3 here is CASSMPPPNTEAFF. The CDR3 DNA sequence: TGTGCCAGTAGTATGCCCCCACCTAACACTGAAGCTTTCTTT.

The rearrangement joins TRBV5-1 to TRBJ2-7; 10 nucleotides line up with TRBD2. Per the germline V gene, CDR1 is SGHRS and CDR2 is YFSETQ. There are 15 residues in the CDR3. J lost 0 bases, V lost 2 bases, and 2 bases had no gene match. CDR3 in amino acids: CASSFSGRRSYEQYV. In nucleotides, the CDR3 is TGCGCCAGCAGCTTTAGCGGGAGGCGCTCCTACGAGCAGTACGTC.

V usage is TRBV3-1 and J usage is TRBJ2-1; the match to TRBD2 covers 10 bases. V was clipped by 1 base and J by 0 bases; unmatched bases: 9. The CDR3 has 19 residues. Germline V CDR1 and CDR2: LGHDT, YNNKEL (reference sequence). The CDR3 coding sequence is TGTGCCAGCAGCCAAGTCGGCCTAGCGGGAGTTATCTCCTACAATGAGCAGTTCTTC. Amino acid sequence: CASSQVGLAGVISYNEQFF.

Here the CDR3 DNA reads TGCGCCAGCAGTGAAGGACTAGCCTACAATGAGCAGTTCTTC. Amino acid sequence: CASSEGLAYNEQFF. This rearrangement joins TRBV10-2 to TRBJ2-1; 7 positions agree with TRBD2. CDR1 WSHSY and CDR2 SAAADI come from the germline V gene. The CDR3 runs 14 residues. V dropped 3 bases and J dropped 2; count of bases not matched to a gene: 1.

The chain joins TRBV19 to TRBJ2-2; 7 nucleotides match TRBD1. V lost 4 bases and J lost 4; bases outside the gene matches: 9. The CDR3 loop spans 16 amino acids. Looked up from germline, CDR1 is LNHDA and CDR2 is SQIVND (reference sequence). The CDR3 is CASSKTAHRGTGELFF. CDR3 DNA sequence: TGTGCCAGTAGTAAAACGGCTCACAGGGGCACCGGGGAGCTGTTTTTT.

The chain couples TRBV9 to TRBJ2-1; weak D call: TRBD1 (5 bases). The CDR3 has 13 residues. Per the germline V gene, CDR1 is SGDLS and CDR2 is YYNGEE. Trimming pared 3 bases from V and 9 bases from J, leaving 13 bases between. The CDR3 sequence: CASSGGTGSEQFF. The CDR3 DNA sequence: TGTGCCAGCAGCGGAGGTACAGGAAGTGAGCAGTTCTTC.

V usage is TRBV2 and J usage is TRBJ1-5, with unresolved D. V was clipped by 1 base and J by 5 bases, with 9 bases between them. The CDR3 is 14 residues long. CDR1 is SNHLY, CDR2 FYNNEI, per germline. In DNA form, the CDR3 reads TGTGCCAGCAGTGAAGGTAGGGCGGATCAGCCCCAGCATTTT. It yields the protein CASSEGRADQPQHF.

The rearrangement uses TRBV5-8 and TRBJ2-5; 12 positions match TRBD1. The CDR3 is 17 residues long. The germline gives CDR1 SGHTS, CDR2 YDEGEE. V was clipped by 4 bases and J by 4 bases; unmatched bases: 11. The CDR3 protein is CASSVGTGGAVGETQYF. The CDR3 nucleotides read TGTGCCAGCAGCGTCGGGACAGGGGGCGCGGTAGGAGAGACCCAGTACTTC.

The chain carries TRBV12-5 and TRBJ2-5; 8 nucleotides line up with TRBD2. The V gene end was trimmed by 0 bases and the J gene end by 0 bases; junction bases not matched to a gene: 6. This CDR3 contains 17 residues. Looked up from germline, CDR1 is LGHNT and CDR2 is FRNRAP. CDR3 loop: CASGLVLRGGYQETQYF. CDR3 DNA: TGTGCTAGTGGTTTGGTACTCCGGGGGGGGTACCAAGAGACCCAGTACTTC.

V and J are TRBV11-3 and TRBJ2-7; unclear D gene. The V gene lost 2 bases and the J gene lost 0 bases, with 8 bases spanning the gap. The CDR3 has 14 amino acids. CDR1 is SGHNT, CDR2 YENEEA, per germline. CDR3 nucleotide sequence: TGTGCCAGCAGCTTAACGACGGCCTCCTACGAGCAGTACTTC. Amino acids: CASSLTTASYEQYF.

This clonotype was seen a single time. The CDR3 DNA is TGTGCCAGCAGGTACAGGGTCGGGGAGCTGTTTTTT. Translated: CASRYRVGELFF. This chain uses TRBV28 with TRBJ2-2, with a weak D call TRBD1 (6 bases). Germline CDR1 is MDHEN and CDR2 is SYDVKM. Trimming left V 6 bases short and J 7 bases short, with 9 bases between. CDR3 size: 12 residues.

The table lists this clonotype with a count of one. The gene calls are TRBV5-4 and TRBJ2-5; D is possibly TRBD1 or TRBD2 (5 bases each). Germline values: CDR1 SGHNT, CDR2 YYREEE (reference sequence). CDR3 length equals 16 residues. V lost 3 bases, J lost 5 bases, and 20 bases lay in between. CDR3 sequence reads: CASSWGGGMGVETQYF. Here the CDR3 DNA reads TGTGCCAGCAGCTGGGGCGGAGGAATGGGTGTTGAGACCCAGTACTTC.

V gene TRBV10-3 combines with J gene TRBJ1-4; D ambiguous. Germline V lookup: CDR1 ENHRY, CDR2 SYGVKD. Deletions cut 4 bases from V and 5 bases from J, with 8 bases between. The CDR3 spans 13 residues. The CDR3 DNA reads TGTGCCATCAGTGGGACGGAGAATGAAAAACTGTTTTTT. It codes for CAISGTENEKLFF.

The chain is built from TRBV20-1 and TRBJ1-5; 10 positions agree with TRBD1. This CDR3 has 16 amino acids. The V gene end was trimmed by 6 bases and the J gene end by 5 bases; junction bases not matched to a gene: 13. CDR1 and CDR2 from the germline V gene are DFQATT and SNEGSKA (reference sequence). CDR3 amino acids: CSASGTGDVRHQPQHF. CDR3 in DNA: TGCAGTGCCTCCGGGACAGGGGACGTAAGGCATCAGCCCCAGCATTTT.

The chain recombines TRBV5-1 with TRBJ1-1; a possible D gene is TRBD1 (5 bases). Germline-derived CDR1 and CDR2 are SGHRS and YFSETQ. The CDR3 runs to 14 residues. Trimming took off 0 bases at V and 10 bases at J, with 16 bases between the two ends. The CDR3 here is CASSLAGPPAGAFF. CDR3 in DNA: TGCGCCAGCAGCTTGGCGGGACCCCCGGCGGGAGCTTTCTTT.